The 28 T cell receptor beta chains reported below all come from one sample, sequenced in a study of cytomegalovirus exposure and HLA in healthy donors. PCR involved 60 Vbeta and 13 Jbeta primers. Method: immunoSEQ multiplex PCR; TCRdb's copy keeps in-frame clones and lacks some. In the table there are 100,000 or so clones, just under 80% of which are singletons. Sequenced: PBMCs. These receptors originate from a male donor in good health and CMV-seronegative.

In its sample, this clone was seen a few times. This chain connects TRBV19 to TRBJ1-1; D may be TRBD1 (6 bases). The CDR3 has 12 amino acids. Germline V gene data show CDR1 as LNHDA and CDR2 as SQIVND (reference sequence). V was shortened by 7 bases and J by 4 bases, with 10 bases between the two germline ends. The CDR3 spells CASTRGGTEAFF. CDR3 coding DNA: TGTGCCAGTACTAGAGGGGGCACTGAAGCTTTCTTT.

CDR3 nucleotide sequence: TGTGCCAGCAGCTTAACGTCAGGGGGTATCTACGAGCAGTACTTC. The encoded protein is CASSLTSGGIYEQYF. The chain links TRBV7-3 to TRBJ2-7; TRBD1 agrees at 7 bases. Trimming took 0 bases from V and 3 from J; bases not matched to a gene: 5. The CDR3 sequence is 15 residues long. CDR1 and CDR2 from the germline V gene are SGHTA and FQGTGA.

V is TRBV5-1 and J is TRBJ2-7; D is ambiguous. CDR1 is SGHRS, CDR2 YFSETQ, per germline. Trimming took off 3 bases at V and 5 bases at J, with 18 bases between the two ends. The CDR3 spans 15 residues. The CDR3 loop reads CASSSVPIGSNEQYF. In DNA form, the CDR3 reads TGCGCCAGCAGCTCGGTCCCCATCGGTTCCAACGAGCAGTACTTC.

This chain joins TRBV6-1 and TRBJ2-1, with 8 bases matching TRBD1. Losses at the gene ends were 4 bases for V and 3 bases for J; bases not matched to a gene: 2. There are 14 residues in the CDR3. CDR1 and CDR2 from the germline V gene are MNHNS and SASEGT. The CDR3 region is CASSGQGNYNEQFF. The CDR3 nucleotides read TGTGCCAGCAGTGGACAGGGGAACTACAATGAGCAGTTCTTC.

The chain links TRBV5-4 to TRBJ2-1; 11 positions agree with TRBD2. This CDR3 contains 16 residues. CDR1 is SGHNT and CDR2 is YYREEE in the germline V gene (reference sequence). V was pared by 4 bases and J by 1 base, with 4 bases of the junction left unmatched. The CDR3 DNA is TGTGCCAGCAGCCCCAGACTAGCGGGGTCCTACAATGAGCAGTTCTTC. Amino acids: CASSPRLAGSYNEQFF.

This clone was observed a few times. The CDR3 DNA is TGTGCCAGCAGATCGGACAGACGTAGCGAGCAGTACTTC. As protein: CASRSDRRSEQYF. The chain joins TRBV11-2 to TRBJ2-7; perhaps TRBD1 as D (6 bases). This CDR3 has 13 residues. Per the germline V gene, CDR1 is SGHAT and CDR2 is FQNNGV. Trimming left V 6 bases short and J 6 bases short, with 15 bases between.

This clone was recorded once. This chain joins TRBV2 and TRBJ2-1; 11 nucleotides line up with TRBD2. Germline assignment: CDR1 SNHLY and CDR2 FYNNEI. The CDR3 runs to 14 residues. J lost 6 bases, V lost 6 bases, and 4 bases had no gene match. For the CDR3, the DNA is TGTGCCAGCAGGATACTAGCGGGAGTCAATGAGCAGTTCTTC. Amino acids: CASRILAGVNEQFF.

In DNA form, the CDR3 reads TGTGCCAGCAGCTTGCTGACTAGCGGGAGGGCTGGGGCAGATACGCAGTATTTT. Translating it yields CASSLLTSGRAGADTQYF. The rearrangement links TRBV7-2 to TRBJ2-3; TRBD2 matches 14 bases. Germline trimming cut 3 bases from V and 4 bases from J; bases unmatched to any gene: 9. The CDR3 totals 18 residues. In germline, CDR1 is SGHTA, CDR2 FQGNSA.

This chain joins TRBV11-2 and TRBJ1-5; D not resolved. V gave up 1 base and J gave up 6 bases, with 4 bases separating them. The CDR3 is 12 amino acids. Per germline, CDR1 SGHAT and CDR2 FQNNGV. DNA of the CDR3: TGTGCCAGCAGCTTAGGAGGTCAGCCCCAGCATTTT. Protein sequence: CASSLGGQPQHF.

The rearrangement uses TRBV6-1 and TRBJ1-4, with 9 bases lining up with TRBD1. V shed 1 base and J 5 bases; nucleotides not matched to a gene: 5. Germline V gene lookup returns CDR1 MNHNS and CDR2 SASEGT. The length of the CDR3 is 16 residues. This chain's CDR3 is CASSEGGGTGNEKLFF. As DNA, the CDR3 is TGTGCCAGCAGTGAAGGTGGGGGGACAGGGAATGAAAAACTGTTTTTT.

The V and J genes are TRBV5-1 and TRBJ2-7, with 7 bases lining up with TRBD2. The CDR3 covers 15 residues. The V and J ends lost 0 bases and 3 bases, in that order; junction bases with no gene match: 6. The germline V gene has CDR1 SGHRS and CDR2 YFSETQ. As DNA, the CDR3 is TGCGCCAGCAGCTTGGAGTACAAGCGGGGCTACGAGCAGTACTTC. Residues: CASSLEYKRGYEQYF.

The chain joins TRBV6-1 to TRBJ2-1; 9 bases fit TRBD2. Germline CDR1 is MNHNS and CDR2 is SASEGT. Germline trimming cut 4 bases from V and 5 bases from J; bases unmatched to any gene: 9. The CDR3 runs to 16 residues. The CDR3 nucleotides read TGTGCCAGCAGTGGGTGGGTAGCGGGGGCGCACAATGAGCAGTTCTTC. As protein: CASSGWVAGAHNEQFF.

The V gene is TRBV4-3, the J gene TRBJ2-5, with TRBD1 identical over 8 bases. The J call is in doubt because the DNA end fits TRBJ2-7 better. Germline assignment: CDR1 LGHNA and CDR2 YSLEER. The CDR3 extends over 15 amino acids. CDR3 sequence (DNA): TGCGCCAGCAGCCAAGGCAGGGGGCCGGTCTACGAGCAGTACTTC. Its translation is CASSQGRGPVYEQYF.

This clone was counted only a few times. The chain is built from TRBV2 and TRBJ2-6, with TRBD1 matching over 9 bases. After removal of 7 bases from V and 4 bases from J, the junction contained 11 bases not matched to a gene. Germline assignment: CDR1 SNHLY and CDR2 FYNNEI. The CDR3 covers 17 residues. The CDR3 region is CASTPQQGASGANVLTF. The DNA for the CDR3 is TGTGCCAGCACTCCGCAACAGGGGGCGTCCGGGGCCAACGTCCTGACTTTC.

This clone was picked up a small number of times. The chain has TRBV27 and TRBJ2-7, with 8 bases identical to TRBD2. After removal of 1 base from V and 4 bases from J, the junction contained 6 bases not matched to a gene. In germline, CDR1 is MNHEY, CDR2 SMNVEV (reference sequence). The CDR3 spans 15 residues. DNA for the CDR3: TGTGCCAGCAGTTTATTAGCGGGAAATGGGTACGAGCAGTACTTC. Protein product: CASSLLAGNGYEQYF.

The rearrangement joins TRBV27 to TRBJ2-1; TRBD2 matches at 11 bases. V lost 3 bases, J lost 4 bases, and 8 bases stayed unmatched. CDR3 length: 17 residues. Germline CDR1 is MNHEY and CDR2 is SMNVEV (reference sequence). The CDR3 loop is CASSFLAGGGYYNEQFF. DNA for the CDR3: TGTGCCAGCAGTTTTTTAGCGGGAGGGGGATATTACAATGAGCAGTTCTTC.

The chain uses TRBV10-3 and TRBJ2-1, with D maybe TRBD2 (6 bases). This CDR3 contains 14 residues. Germline CDR1 reads ENHRY; CDR2 reads SYGVKD. V shed 4 bases and J shed 8 bases, with 15 bases lying between them. CDR3 residues: CAISAEGRRDEQFF. CDR3 in DNA: TGTGCCATCAGTGCCGAAGGTCGGAGGGATGAGCAGTTCTTC.

V gene TRBV28 combines with J gene TRBJ2-7; 8 bases are shared with TRBD1. This CDR3 contains 15 residues. After removal of 6 bases from V and 2 bases from J, the junction contained 9 bases not matched to a gene. Germline V gene data show CDR1 as MDHEN and CDR2 as SYDVKM. CDR3 sequence reads: CASREGTGNTYEQYF. CDR3 coding DNA: TGTGCCAGCAGGGAAGGGACAGGTAATACCTACGAGCAGTACTTC. The whole variable domain, filled in from reference TRBV28 and TRBJ2-7, reads DVKVTQSSRYLVKRTGEKVFLECVQDMDHENMFWYRQDPGLGLRLIYFSYDVKMKEKGDIPEGYSVSREKKERFSLILESASTNQTSMYLCASREGTGNTYEQYFGPGTRLTVT.

The chain couples TRBV5-1 to TRBJ1-4, with 8 bases aligning to TRBD1. The V segment lost 3 bases and the J segment 7 bases; nucleotides outside the gene matches: 5. The CDR3 extends over 14 amino acids. CDR1 is SGHRS and CDR2 is YFSETQ in the germline V gene. The DNA of the CDR3 is TGCGCCAGCAGCTCAGGACAGGGTCGTGAAAAACTGTTTTTT. Amino acid sequence: CASSSGQGREKLFF.

The chain carries TRBV11-2 and TRBJ1-2, with D hard to call. There are 14 residues in the CDR3. Trimming cost V 2 bases and J 4 bases, with 11 bases left between them. The germline CDR1 and CDR2 sequences are SGHAT and FQNNGV. In nucleotides, the CDR3 is TGTGCCAGCAGCTTATTCCCTACCGGCTATGGCTACACCTTC. Protein: CASSLFPTGYGYTF.

This clone showed up just once. The chain carries TRBV9 and TRBJ2-1; 12 nucleotides agree with TRBD2. Germline-derived CDR1 and CDR2 are SGDLS and YYNGEE. The V gene end was trimmed by 4 bases and the J gene end by 7 bases; junction bases not matched to a gene: 9. The CDR3 is made up of 16 amino acids. The CDR3 sequence is CASSTRTSGTKNEQFF. The DNA for the CDR3 is TGTGCCAGCAGCACCAGGACTAGCGGGACCAAGAATGAGCAGTTCTTC.

Only a few counts were recorded for this clone. The chain recombines TRBV6-6 with TRBJ2-7; 8 nucleotides line up with TRBD1. The V gene's germline CDR1 is MNHNY and CDR2 SVGAGI (reference sequence). V trimming: 5 bases; J trimming: 6 bases; junction bases outside the gene matches: 6. There are 13 residues in the CDR3. The CDR3, as DNA: TGTGCCAGCAGTCCCGGGACAGGCATCGAGCAGTACTTC. Protein: CASSPGTGIEQYF.

The genes are TRBV7-2 and TRBJ1-1, with TRBD1 matching 7 bases. Trimming removed 5 bases from V and 5 bases from J; junction bases left unmatched: 8. Germline V gene sequence: CDR1 SGHTA, CDR2 FQGNSA. The CDR3 spans 14 residues. The chain's CDR3 is CASSPRRQGTEAFF. The CDR3 DNA reads TGTGCCAGCAGCCCGAGGCGACAGGGTACTGAAGCTTTCTTT.

The genes are TRBV5-1 and TRBJ1-2, with 7 bases identical to TRBD1. V lost 0 bases to trimming and J lost 0 bases; unmatched junction nucleotides: 2. Looked up from germline, CDR1 is SGHRS and CDR2 is YFSETQ. The CDR3 is 15 residues long. The CDR3 sequence is CASSLGDRTNYGYTF. In DNA form, the CDR3 reads TGCGCCAGCAGCTTGGGGGACAGAACTAACTATGGCTACACCTTC. The full variable domain, its missing parts supplied by reference TRBV5-1 and TRBJ1-2, is KAGVTQTPRYLIKTRGQQVTLSCSPISGHRSVSWYQQTPGQGLQFLFEYFSETQRNKGNFPGRFSGRQFSNSRSEMNVSTLELGDSALYLCASSLGDRTNYGYTFGSGTRLTVV.

This chain uses TRBV19 with TRBJ2-1; D gene ambiguous. The CDR3 spans 11 residues. V was pared by 1 base and J by 9 bases, with 4 bases between. Germline V lookup: CDR1 LNHDA, CDR2 SQIVND (reference sequence). CDR3 loop: CASSIGGEQFF. The CDR3 coding sequence is TGTGCCAGTAGTATAGGCGGTGAGCAGTTCTTC.

V is TRBV18 and J is TRBJ2-6, with D perhaps TRBD2 (6 bases). The germline V and J ends were trimmed by 2 bases and 2 bases, with 7 bases remaining between them. Germline values: CDR1 KGHSH, CDR2 LQKENI. CDR3 length: 15 residues. CDR3 sequence: CASSPGGAGANVLTF. CDR3 in DNA: TGTGCCAGCTCACCAGGCGGGGCTGGGGCCAACGTCCTGACTTTC.

This clone occurred a few times. The identical CDR3 is also encoded by other nucleotide sequences in the sample. The V and J genes are TRBV27 and TRBJ1-1; no clear D gene. The CDR3 loop spans 12 amino acids. V was pared by 4 bases and J by 1 base, with 4 bases between. Germline V CDR1 and CDR2: MNHEY, SMNVEV (reference sequence). In DNA, the CDR3 is TGTGCCAGCAGTTCTTGGAACACTGAAGCTTTCTTT. Protein: CASSSWNTEAFF.

V and J are TRBV28 and TRBJ2-1; 8 bases map to TRBD2. Germline V gene data show CDR1 as MDHEN and CDR2 as SYDVKM. V lost 7 bases and J lost 6; bases outside the gene matches: 2. CDR3 length: 12 residues. The CDR3 coding sequence is TGTGCCAGCATCGGGACTAGCAATGAGCAGTTCTTC. This encodes CASIGTSNEQFF.